This T cell receptor (beta chain) came from a study of CD8 T cells in ankylosing spondylitis. A single record per CDR3 protein comes from TCRdb applying MiXCR to the 5' RACE reads. The sample comprises roughly 97,000 distinct CDR3 sequences, roughly 8.7% of which are singletons, and 9.9% rests with the top ten. This clonotype was seen repeatedly, ten times or more. As yet, its antigen is unknown. Germline V CDR1 and CDR2: MNHEY, SVGEGT. The CDR3 runs 15 residues. Trimming removed 4 bases from V and 0 bases from J; junction bases left unmatched: 4. Study-level results: CD8+ cells made up the disease-linked clones, which were relatively rare in peripheral blood.

This chain connects TRBV6-2 or TRBV6-3 to TRBJ1-1; TRBD1 aligns across 8 bases. Sample: blood, either unsorted or a sorted T cell fraction (not recorded which). This receptor was obtained from a male donor with ankylosing spondylitis or in good health (not recorded which). CDR3 region: CASSFRGLLNTEAFF. CDR3 bases: TGTGCCAGCAGTTTCAGGGGGCTCCTGAACACTGAAGCTTTCTTT.